The present T cell receptor (beta chain) was sequenced within a study of T cells in tumors after PD-1 blockade. Overall study: Patients received pembrolizumab 200 mg every 3 weeks or cemiplimab 350 mg every 2 weeks.

Study observations and caveats: Clonal replacement, not reinvigoration, is suggested for expanded exhausted CD8+ clones after therapy. Some novel exhausted tumor clones appeared in pre-treatment blood, suggesting peripheral recruitment.

This clone is a singleton in its sample. The antigen is not known. Clones were read by immunoSEQ multiplex PCR, and TCRdb kept only the in-frame ones, dropping some. The sample yields around 4,900 clones, 55% to 65% seen once. Per germline, CDR1 GTSNPN and CDR2 SVGIG (reference sequence). Trimming took 7 bases from V and 5 from J, leaving 14 bases between them. The CDR3 is 12 amino acids. Input was about 616 ng to 6,500 ng of genomic DNA from tumor or blood. This receptor was obtained from a human donor with basal cell carcinoma. The source material was tumor tissue, sampled after anti-PD-1 treatment. The rearrangement joins TRBV30 to TRBJ2-5, with D unclear. CDR3 coding DNA: TGTGCCTCATCGACGGTTTCTGAGACCCAGTACTTC. Its translation is CASSTVSETQYF.